What follows are 30 T cell receptor beta chains derived from one specimen sequenced in a study of regulatory T cells in long-lasting Graves disease. Arm-PCR of CDR3 regions and iRepertoire HTBI primers were the basis on which TCR beta libraries were built. Using its own MiXCR run on the multiplex PCR reads, TCRdb lists one record per CDR3 protein. This sample has 400,000 to 500,000 distinct CDR3 sequences, with around 20% found just once. Time point defined: persistent/refractory GD, antithyroid drugs over 5 years with positive TRAb. PBMC RNA was the source of the TCR library. The starting material was peripheral blood mononuclear cells (PBMCs), obtained when the disease was refractory, from a patient treated with antithyroid drugs. The receptor set was obtained from a female donor with Graves disease.

This clonotype was observed a handful of times. The chain links TRBV5-8 to TRBJ2-7; 9 positions match TRBD1. Per the germline V gene, CDR1 is SGHTS and CDR2 is YDEGEE. V shed 10 bases and J 0 bases; nucleotides not matched to a gene: 5. The length of the CDR3 is 13 residues. Here the CDR3 reads CAGQGPLSYEQYF. CDR3 nucleotide sequence: TGTGCCGGACAGGGGCCACTCTCCTACGAGCAGTACTTC.

This clonotype occurred many times. The chain joins TRBV7-9 to TRBJ2-7; 7 bases align to TRBD1. Germline CDR1 reads SEHNR; CDR2 reads FQNEAQ (reference sequence). The V segment lost 5 bases and the J segment 3 bases; nucleotides outside the gene matches: 4. The CDR3 consists of 13 residues. CDR3 DNA sequence: TGTGCCAGCAGCCTACAGGGGATCTACGAGCAGTACTTC. It encodes CASSLQGIYEQYF.

This clonotype was counted between two and nine times. The chain is built from TRBV25-1 and TRBJ1-5, with D perhaps TRBD1 (6 bases). The CDR3 spans 13 residues. From germline, CDR1 is MGHDK and CDR2 SYGVNS. Trimming removed 6 bases at V and 6 bases at J, with 12 bases between. The CDR3 loop is CASRGGAFQPQHF. CDR3 bases: TGTGCCAGCAGGGGGGGGGCATTTCAGCCCCAGCATTTT.

The V and J genes are TRBV4-1 and TRBJ1-6, with no clear D. Germline V gene lookup returns CDR1 MGHRA and CDR2 YSYEKL. The CDR3 spans 13 residues. The V end was cut by 1 base, the J end by 8 bases, with 6 bases between. CDR3 residues: CASSQVLDSPLHF. The CDR3 region has the DNA TGCGCCAGCAGCCAAGTCTTAGATTCACCCCTCCACTTT.

In this sample, this clonotype turned up many times. The chain is built from TRBV28 and TRBJ1-1; no clear D. Per the germline V gene, CDR1 is MDHEN and CDR2 is SYDVKM. The V end lost 6 bases, the J end lost 1 base, and 9 bases lay between the germline ends. The CDR3 consists of 13 residues. DNA for the CDR3: TGTGCCAGCAGCTTGACGGCGAACACTGAAGCTTTCTTT. Encoded protein: CASSLTANTEAFF.

This clonotype was seen at least ten times. This rearrangement joins TRBV28 to TRBJ2-7; no clear D gene. Germline V CDR1 and CDR2: MDHEN, SYDVKM. This CDR3 is 11 amino acids long. Trimming removed 6 bases at V and 7 bases at J, with 10 bases between. CDR3 in DNA: TGTGCCAGCAGCCTAGGGCGGGAGCAGTACTTC. Protein sequence: CASSLGREQYF.

Ten or more counts support this clonotype. The chain links TRBV13 to TRBJ2-7; 9 positions agree with TRBD1. Trimming cost V 8 bases and J 2 bases; bases outside gene matches: 10. There are 15 residues in the CDR3. The germline V gene encodes CDR1 PRHDT and CDR2 FYEKMQ (reference sequence). CDR3 in amino acids: CASATRDRVAYEQYF. The DNA for the CDR3 is TGTGCCAGCGCCACCCGGGACAGGGTCGCCTACGAGCAGTACTTC.

This clonotype appeared many times. The chain couples TRBV29-1 to TRBJ1-4; the D is unclear. Deletions cut 7 bases from V and 8 bases from J, with 14 bases between. This CDR3 has 12 amino acids. Germline V CDR1 and CDR2: SQVTM, ANQGSEA. The CDR3 DNA reads TGCAGCGAGGGATCGGGATGGGAAAAACTGTTTTTT. As protein: CSEGSGWEKLFF. The full variable domain, with the rest looked up from reference TRBV29-1 and TRBJ1-4, is SAVISQKPSRDICQRGTSLTIQCQVDSQVTMMFWYRQQPGQSLTLIATANQGSEATYESGFVIDKFPISRPNLTFSTLTVSNMSPEDSSIYLCSEGSGWEKLFFGSGTQLSVL.

The chain links TRBV19 to TRBJ2-7, with 9 bases aligning to TRBD1. V was pared by 7 bases and J by 5 bases, with 9 bases of the junction left unmatched. The CDR3 spans 14 residues. The germline V gene has CDR1 LNHDA and CDR2 SQIVND (reference sequence). In DNA, the CDR3 is TGTGCCAGTAAACCGGGACAGGGAATCAACGAGCAGTACTTC. As protein: CASKPGQGINEQYF.

This chain links TRBV27 with TRBJ2-1, with 8 bases fitting TRBD1. The CDR3 runs to 16 residues. The V segment lost 2 bases and the J segment 1 base; nucleotides outside the gene matches: 4. Germline loops: CDR1 MNHEY, CDR2 SMNVEV (reference sequence). The CDR3 DNA reads as TGTGCCAGCAGTTTAAGGACAGGGTGGTCCTACAATGAGCAGTTCTTC. It yields the protein CASSLRTGWSYNEQFF.

This clonotype was picked up many times. CDR3 coding DNA: TGTGCCAGCAGTTACTCAGCAGGTTTCAGCGGGAAGTTGGAAGAGACCTCCTACGAGCAGTACTTC. It is translated as CASSYSAGFSGKLEETSYEQYF. V is TRBV6-5 and J is TRBJ2-7; the match to TRBD2 covers 7 bases. The CDR3 sequence is 22 residues long. The germline gives CDR1 MNHEY, CDR2 SVGAGI. With V trimmed by 0 bases and J by 0 bases, 23 bases remained unmatched.

The chain joins TRBV15 to TRBJ2-2; D perhaps matches TRBD2 (7 bases). Per germline, CDR1 LNHNV and CDR2 YYDKDF (reference sequence). This CDR3 contains 16 residues. Trimming cost V 6 bases and J 7 bases, with 21 bases left between them. The CDR3 DNA reads as TGTGCCACCAGAATAAATTCGGGGGGCAGGATCGGGGAGCTGTTTTTT. Its protein product is CATRINSGGRIGELFF.

This clonotype came up many times. This chain links TRBV10-3 with TRBJ2-7; D gene uncertain. Looked up from germline, CDR1 is ENHRY and CDR2 is SYGVKD. This CDR3 spans 12 amino acids. V lost 2 bases, J lost 2 bases, and 4 bases lay in between. The CDR3 region is CAISELTYEQYF. The CDR3 coding sequence is TGTGCCATCAGTGAGCTGACCTACGAGCAGTACTTC.

This clonotype appeared many times. The J gene is TRBJ2-6, the V gene TRBV6-1; perhaps D is TRBD1 or TRBD2 (5 bases each). V shed 11 bases and J shed 4 bases, with 12 bases lying between them. The CDR3 runs 13 residues. In germline, CDR1 is MNHNS, CDR2 SASEGT. This CDR3 reads CASRGAGANVLTF. CDR3 bases: TGTGCCTCGAGGGGTGCCGGGGCCAACGTCCTGACTTTC.

The sample holds many counts of this clonotype. The CDR3 region has the DNA TGTGCCAGCACCCGACCGTGGGGCCGCACCGGGGAGCTGTTTTTT. Translating gives CASTRPWGRTGELFF. The chain joins TRBV28 to TRBJ2-2; perhaps TRBD1 as D (5 bases). The germline CDR1 and CDR2 sequences are MDHEN and SYDVKM. V was pared by 7 bases and J by 4 bases, with 16 bases between. There are 15 residues in the CDR3.

There are a few counts of this clonotype. This may come from a read error, since a much larger clone is one base off. Since the CDR3 does not end with the conserved phenylalanine or tryptophan, this likely comes from a read error. This chain joins TRBV12-3 or TRBV12-4 and TRBJ2-2; 13 bases agree with TRBD2. J was trimmed by 0 bases and V by 7 bases; bases with no gene match: 11. This CDR3 comprises 19 residues. Written as DNA, the CDR3 is TGTGCCAGCACCACAAAGGGGACTAGCGGGATTTCGAACACCGGGGAGCTGTTTCTT. Encoded protein: CASTTKGTSGISNTGELFL.

The rearrangement joins TRBV12-3 or TRBV12-4 to TRBJ2-7, with 8 bases that match TRBD1. The CDR3 runs 15 residues. With V trimmed by 5 bases and J by 0 bases, 6 bases remained unmatched. DNA for the CDR3: TGTGCCAGCAGTCCGACAGGGGTGTACTCCTACGAGCAGTACTTC. This encodes CASSPTGVYSYEQYF.

This clonotype was counted at least ten times. The gene calls are TRBV11-2 and TRBJ2-7; D uncertain. CDR3 length: 13 residues. V was cut by 8 bases and J by 2 bases, with 13 bases left in between. CDR1 and CDR2 from the germline V gene are SGHAT and FQNNGV. The DNA of the CDR3 is TGTGCCAGCTCCTGGGCGGAAACCTACGAGCAGTACTTC. Amino acid sequence: CASSWAETYEQYF.

This clonotype was recorded at least ten times. The chain employs TRBV6-1 and TRBJ1-5; 10 nucleotides align to TRBD1. J lost 9 bases, V lost 4 bases, and 18 bases had no gene match. CDR1 MNHNS and CDR2 SASEGT come from the germline V gene. The CDR3 consists of 18 residues. This CDR3 reads CASSGRGTGVTPFTPQHF. CDR3 in DNA: TGTGCCAGCAGTGGAAGGGGGACAGGGGTGACCCCGTTCACGCCCCAGCATTTT.

There are many counts of this clonotype. The chain couples TRBV20-1 to TRBJ1-1, with D possibly TRBD1 on 5 matching bases. Germline assignment: CDR1 DFQATT and CDR2 SNEGSKA (reference sequence). This CDR3 region has 13 residues. V lost 6 bases, J lost 6 bases, and 17 bases lay in between. Here the CDR3 reads CSAWGRVGSEAFF. As DNA, the CDR3 is TGCAGTGCATGGGGCAGGGTGGGATCTGAAGCTTTCTTT.

This clonotype was counted many times. The chain links TRBV6-6 to TRBJ2-7; D gene uncertain. CDR1 and CDR2 (germline): MNHNY, SVGAGI (reference sequence). Trimming removed 0 bases from V and 2 bases from J, with 11 bases in between. The CDR3 runs 15 residues. The CDR3 region has the DNA TGTGCCAGCAGTTACTCGTTAAGTCTGGCCTACGAGCAGTACTTC. It yields the protein CASSYSLSLAYEQYF.

This clonotype was counted at least ten times. The chain joins TRBV2 to TRBJ2-2; no clear D gene. Trimming took off 7 bases at V and 3 bases at J, with 6 bases between the two ends. The CDR3 has 12 residues. The germline gives CDR1 SNHLY, CDR2 FYNNEI. The CDR3 coding sequence is TGTGCCAGCACCGTGCACACCGGGGAGCTGTTTTTT. Encoded protein: CASTVHTGELFF. The full variable domain, rest sourced from reference TRBV2 and TRBJ2-2, is EPEVTQTPSHQVTQMGQEVILRCVPISNHLYFYWYRQILGQKVEFLVSFYNNEISEKSEIFDDQFSVERPDGSNFTLKIRSTKLEDSAMYFCASTVHTGELFFGEGSRLTVL.

This clonotype was observed at least ten times. The chain couples TRBV29-1 to TRBJ1-4; 9 positions agree with TRBD1. V shed 3 bases and J 3 bases; nucleotides not matched to a gene: 8. CDR1 SQVTM and CDR2 ANQGSEA come from the germline V gene. The CDR3 has 16 residues. CDR3 nucleotide sequence: TGCAGCGTTGAGCTGGGACAGGGAGGAGCTAATGAAAAACTGTTTTTT. Translated: CSVELGQGGANEKLFF.

The table lists this clonotype with a few counts. The rearrangement links TRBV6-1 to TRBJ1-5; D is uncertain. This CDR3 region has 15 residues. Germline loops: CDR1 MNHNS, CDR2 SASEGT. Trimming stripped 5 bases from V and 1 base from J, with 12 bases between. CDR3 region: CASSPRALSNQPQHF. The CDR3 DNA reads TGTGCCAGCAGTCCAAGGGCCTTAAGCAATCAGCCCCAGCATTTT.

This clonotype was detected ten times or more. This chain connects TRBV19 to TRBJ2-2, with D unclear. The CDR3 covers 13 residues. V lost 3 bases and J lost 2, with 4 bases in between. CDR1 LNHDA and CDR2 SQIVND come from the germline V gene (reference sequence). The CDR3 bases are TGTGCCAGTAGTATCCTTAACACCGGGGAGCTGTTTTTT. Translated: CASSILNTGELFF. Together with reference TRBV19 and TRBJ2-2, the CDR3 gives the full variable domain: DGGITQSPKYLFRKEGQNVTLSCEQNLNHDAMYWYRQDPGQGLRLIYYSQIVNDFQKGDIAEGYSVSREKKESFPLTVTSAQKNPTAFYLCASSILNTGELFFGEGSRLTVL.

The sample holds many counts of this clonotype. The rearrangement links TRBV15 to TRBJ2-7; tentatively, D is TRBD1 or TRBD2 (5 bases each). Germline V CDR1 and CDR2: LNHNV, YYDKDF (reference sequence). V lost 5 bases to trimming and J lost 0 bases, with 11 bases between them. This CDR3 has 14 amino acids. CDR3 DNA: TGTGCCACCAGCCGGGACGGTGGCTCCTACGAGCAGTACTTC. Residues: CATSRDGGSYEQYF.

The chain carries TRBV5-6 and TRBJ2-5, with TRBD1 matching over 9 bases. CDR3 length equals 14 residues. The J segment lost 4 bases and the V segment lost 4 bases, leaving 5 bases of the junction unmatched. Germline CDR1 reads SGHDT; CDR2 reads YYEEEE. The CDR3 region has the DNA TGTGCCAGCAGCAATGGGACAGGGAGAGAGACCCAGTACTTC. Residues: CASSNGTGRETQYF.

This chain links TRBV3-1 with TRBJ2-5; D is possibly TRBD1 (7 bases). This CDR3 contains 16 residues. The ends were cut back, 2 bases at V and 5 bases at J, with 18 bases in the middle. Germline assignment: CDR1 LGHDT and CDR2 YNNKEL (reference sequence). The CDR3 region is CASSQFQGGVGETQYF. DNA for the CDR3: TGTGCCAGCAGCCAATTCCAGGGGGGCGTCGGGGAGACCCAGTACTTC.

There are many counts of this clonotype. The V call is TRBV28, the J call TRBJ2-7, with 9 bases that match TRBD2. Germline V CDR1 and CDR2: MDHEN, SYDVKM. V dropped 2 bases and J dropped 5; count of bases not matched to a gene: 7. CDR3 length: 15 residues. Here the CDR3 DNA reads TGTGCCAGCAGTTTAGCGGGAGGGCATCCACACGAGCAGTACTTC. It specifies CASSLAGGHPHEQYF.

In this sample, this clonotype turned up many times. The CDR3 nucleotides read TGTGCCAGCAGTCCCGGGACTAGCGGGAGAACGACAGATACGCAGTATTTT. It yields the protein CASSPGTSGRTTDTQYF. This chain connects TRBV2 to TRBJ2-3; 14 bases are a match to TRBD2. V dropped 5 bases and J dropped 3; count of bases not matched to a gene: 7. From germline, CDR1 is SNHLY and CDR2 FYNNEI. This CDR3 spans 17 amino acids.